These T cell receptor beta chains were read from a single sample in a study of T cell clonotyping in hematopoietic cell transplantation. The repertoire was sequenced with immunoSEQ multiplex PCR; TCRdb's copy has only in-frame clones and lacks some. The sample gives more than 3,000 clones, roughly 78% of which show up once; about 26% is in the top ten. The specimen was peripheral blood mononuclear cells, collected at the time of graft-versus-host disease after allogeneic stem cell transplant. These receptor sequences come from a female patient aged 45 to 65 who had an allogeneic stem cell transplant from an unrelated donor, so the T cells may come from the graft donor. Some clones in this sample may be carry-over from other donors' samples. Both conserved end residues are part of each CDR3. Fields, in order: clone size, D gene, V gene, J gene, CDR3 protein, CDR3 DNA. D genes are given only for firm matches. Clone size appears in some rows only: once, few, many, or a class for an expanded clone.

>.|TRBD1|TRBV18|TRBJ1-6
CASSPGQANSPLHF
TGTGCCAGCTCACCTGGACAGGCGAATTCACCCCTCCACTTT
>.|.|TRBV15|TRBJ1-1
CATSGLRHNTEAFF
TGTGCCACCAGCGGCCTCCGGCATAACACTGAAGCTTTCTTT
>.|.|TRBV13|TRBJ2-1
CASSGEGSHQQFF
TGTGCCAGCAGTGGCGAGGGCTCCCACCAGCAGTTCTTC
>.|.|TRBV14|TRBJ2-7
CASSPANYEQYF
TGTGCCAGCAGCCCGGCCAACTACGAGCAGTACTTC
>once|TRBD1|TRBV2|TRBJ2-7
CASRRQGAVYEQYF
TGTGCCAGCAGGAGACAGGGGGCCGTCTACGAGCAGTACTTC
>.|TRBD2|TRBV7-3|TRBJ2-1
CASSLGRGGLGQQFF
TGTGCCAGCAGCTTAGGAAGGGGGGGACTAGGACAGCAGTTCTTC
>.|.|TRBV11-2|TRBJ2-5
CASSLGGLAGSLETQYF
TGTGCCAGCAGCCTTGGAGGATTGGCGGGGAGTTTAGAGACCCAGTACTTC
>.|.|TRBV28|TRBJ2-2
CASTLPTVGNTGELFF
TGTGCCAGCACCCTTCCGACGGTAGGGAACACCGGGGAGCTGTTTTTT
>.|.|TRBV7-6|TRBJ2-5
CASSLGGGGGETQYF
TGTGCCAGCAGCTTAGGGGGTGGAGGAGGCGAGACCCAGTACTTC
>.|.|TRBV6-5|TRBJ1-3
CASSAQVGNTIYF
TGTGCCAGCAGTGCACAAGTTGGAAACACCATATATTTT
>.|.|TRBV7-2|TRBJ1-2
CASSLGLNYGYTF
TGTGCCAGCAGCTTAGGATTAAACTATGGCTACACCTTC
>few|.|TRBV4-1|TRBJ2-7
CASSQDRVGHEQYF
TGCGCCAGCAGCCAAGACAGGGTAGGGCACGAGCAGTACTTC
>.|TRBD2|TRBV2|TRBJ2-3
CASSWGASGGF
TGTGCCAGCAGTTGGGGGGCTAGCGGGGGTTTT
>once|.|TRBV11-2|TRBJ2-3
CASSFGLGDTQYF
TGTGCCAGCAGCTTTGGATTGGGGGATACGCAGTATTTT
>.|.|TRBV6-6|TRBJ1-1
CASSYAPQGGTEAFF
TGTGCCAGCAGTTACGCGCCACAGGGAGGGACTGAAGCTTTCTTT
>.|TRBD1|TRBV11-2|TRBJ1-2
CASSFGTGTNYGYTF
TGTGCCAGCAGCTTTGGGACAGGGACTAACTATGGCTACACCTTC
>few|.|TRBV19|TRBJ2-7
CASSLSSSPSYEQYF
TGTGCCAGTAGTCTAAGTAGTTCCCCCTCCTACGAGCAGTACTTC
>.|.|TRBV15|TRBJ2-7
CATSLGARGGNEQYF
TGTGCCACCAGCCTAGGGGCCCGAGGTGGGAACGAGCAGTACTTC
>.|.|TRBV2|TRBJ1-3
CASSLNRDAGNTIYF
TGTGCCAGCAGCCTGAACCGGGACGCTGGAAACACCATATATTTT
>.|.|TRBV5-1|TRBJ1-4
CASRDGGPNEKLFF
TGCGCCAGCAGAGACGGAGGGCCTAATGAAAAACTGTTTTTT
>.|.|TRBV30|TRBJ1-1
CVYRRNAVNTEAFF
TGTGTCTATAGGCGGAATGCGGTGAACACTGAAGCTTTCTTT
>.|.|TRBV6-6|TRBJ2-2
CASSYSSSLTGELFF
TGTGCCAGCAGTTATAGTAGCAGTCTTACCGGGGAGCTGTTTTTT
>few|.|TRBV6-4|TRBJ1-1
CASSFDGMEGAFF
TGTGCCAGCAGTTTTGATGGGATGGAGGGAGCTTTCTTT
>.|.|TRBV23-1|TRBJ1-5
CASSFPQTSLCNQPQHF
TGCGCCAGCAGTTTCCCGCAGACGAGTTTATGCAATCAGCCCCAGCATTTT
>.|TRBD1|TRBV5-1|TRBJ2-5
CASSEDRGIDAETQYF
TGCGCCAGCAGCGAGGACAGGGGAATTGACGCAGAGACCCAGTACTTC
>medium-sized|.|TRBV6-5|TRBJ1-2
CASRTGTSVGYTF
TGTGCCAGCAGGACCGGGACTTCGGTTGGCTACACCTTC
>.|TRBD1|TRBV29-1|TRBJ2-1
CSVKGQGYNEQFF
TGCAGCGTCAAGGGACAGGGATACAATGAGCAGTTCTTC
>once|.|TRBV7-6|TRBJ1-5
CASSLPGQTPEHF
TGTGCCAGCAGCCTCCCCGGACAGACCCCGGAGCATTTT
>.|TRBD1|TRBV25-1|TRBJ2-5
CASSDWTGWETQYF
TGTGCCAGCAGTGATTGGACAGGGTGGGAGACCCAGTACTTC
>.|.|TRBV7-2|TRBJ1-2
CASSTRGGRVGYTF
TGTGCCAGCAGCACAAGGGGGGGGCGAGTCGGCTACACCTTC
>.|.|TRBV7-9|TRBJ2-6
CASSVVRDSGANVLTF
TGTGCCAGCAGCGTAGTGCGGGACTCTGGGGCCAACGTCCTGACTTTC
>.|.|TRBV14|TRBJ2-2
CASSHGQGLLGELFF
TGTGCCAGCAGCCACGGCCAGGGTCTCTTGGGGGAGCTGTTTTTT
>.|TRBD1|TRBV14|TRBJ2-3
CASSLRQGSVDTQYF
TGTGCCAGCAGCCTACGACAGGGGTCAGTAGATACGCAGTATTTT
>.|TRBD1|TRBV10-3|TRBJ1-2
CAISPRDRDFGYTF
TGTGCCATCAGCCCAAGGGACAGGGATTTCGGCTACACCTTC
>.|.|TRBV29-1|TRBJ1-2
CSVEKGAGYTF
TGCAGCGTTGAGAAGGGAGCGGGCTACACCTTC
>.|.|TRBV20-1|TRBJ2-7
CSARTGYEQYF
TGCAGTGCTCGTACAGGTTACGAGCAGTACTTC
>.|TRBD1|TRBV7-9|TRBJ2-7
CASSPRDRGYEQYF
TGTGCCAGCAGCCCAAGGGACAGAGGCTACGAGCAGTACTTC
>hyperexpanded|.|TRBV11-1|TRBJ1-1
CASSLRNRDTEAFF
TGTGCCAGCAGCTTAAGAAACAGGGACACTGAAGCTTTCTTT
>.|TRBD1|TRBV5-4|TRBJ2-7
CASSSTTGRMNEQYF
TGTGCCAGCAGCTCCACGACAGGGCGGATGAACGAGCAGTACTTC
>.|TRBD1|TRBV7-9|TRBJ1-1
CASSFSVYRGRDTEAFF
TGTGCCAGCAGCTTTTCGGTCTACAGGGGGCGAGACACTGAAGCTTTCTTT
>.|.|TRBV30|TRBJ1-1
CAWTVLGVRTEAFF
TGTGCCTGGACGGTGTTGGGGGTCAGGACTGAAGCTTTCTTT
>few|.|TRBV7-9|TRBJ2-7
CASSSGGGNFGQYF
TGTGCCAGCAGCTCGGGTGGCGGCAACTTTGGGCAGTACTTC
>.|.|TRBV20-1|TRBJ2-7
CSVRPGYEQYF
TGCAGTGTGCGGCCCGGCTACGAGCAGTACTTC
>large|TRBD1|TRBV15|TRBJ2-1
CATSRVGQGAGEQFF
TGTGCCACCAGCAGAGTGGGACAGGGGGCTGGTGAGCAGTTCTTC
>few|.|TRBV19|TRBJ1-4
CASSRAATNEKLFF
TGTGCCAGTAGTAGGGCGGCAACTAATGAAAAACTGTTTTTT
>.|TRBD1|TRBV6-5|TRBJ2-7
CASSYSTGGLREQYF
TGTGCCAGCAGTTACTCGACAGGGGGTTTGAGGGAGCAGTACTTC
>.|.|TRBV18|TRBJ2-7
CASNGPDNPYEQYF
TGTGCCAGCAACGGCCCCGATAATCCTTACGAGCAGTACTTC
>.|.|TRBV5-1|TRBJ2-3
CASGFLGSSTDTQYF
TGCGCCAGCGGATTTCTTGGGTCCTCCACAGATACGCAGTATTTT
>.|.|TRBV19|TRBJ1-3
CASSIIVGRTSGNTIYF
TGTGCCAGTAGTATAATCGTCGGCAGGACCTCTGGAAACACCATATATTTT
>.|.|TRBV19|TRBJ2-2
CASSPRLGELFF
TGTGCCAGTAGTCCCAGGCTCGGGGAGCTGTTTTTT
>.|.|TRBV19|TRBJ2-7
CASSRDGTYEQYF
TGTGCCAGTAGTCGGGACGGCACCTACGAGCAGTACTTC
>.|TRBD1|TRBV6-5|TRBJ1-1
CASSPRTGGGTEAFF
TGTGCCAGCAGTCCTCGGACAGGGGGAGGGACTGAAGCTTTCTTT
>.|.|TRBV25-1|TRBJ2-3
CASSDWTLQTDTQYF
TGTGCCAGCAGTGACTGGACTCTTCAAACAGATACGCAGTATTTT
>.|.|TRBV18|TRBJ1-4
CASSALQGVVELFF
TGTGCCAGCTCAGCCTTGCAGGGTGTCGTTGAACTGTTTTTT
>.|.|TRBV30|TRBJ1-1
CAWIPRGNTEAFF
TGTGCCTGGATCCCCCGGGGGAACACTGAAGCTTTCTTT
>.|.|TRBV5-1|TRBJ2-3
CASSLGTAGDTQYF
TGCGCCAGCAGCCTGGGCACGGCGGGCGATACGCAGTATTTT
>.|TRBD2|TRBV19|TRBJ2-3
CASSIDGSGGADTQYF
TGTGCCAGTAGCATCGACGGGAGCGGGGGTGCAGATACGCAGTATTTT
>.|.|TRBV7-9|TRBJ2-7
CASSIWGIPWTYEQYF
TGTGCCAGCAGTATTTGGGGGATACCTTGGACCTACGAGCAGTACTTC
>.|TRBD1|TRBV6-5|TRBJ1-1
CASSLQGATEAFF
TGTGCCAGCAGCCTACAGGGGGCCACTGAAGCTTTCTTT
>.|TRBD1|TRBV13|TRBJ1-6
CASSLEGARDNSPLHF
TGTGCCAGCAGCTTGGAGGGGGCGAGGGATAATTCACCCCTCCACTTT